This T cell receptor beta chain originates from a study of blood T cell repertoires in COVID-19. The CDR3 runs to 13 residues. From germline, CDR1 is MNHEY and CDR2 SVGAGI. V was pared by 6 bases and J by 5 bases, with 13 bases between. Assay: immunoSEQ multiplex PCR; the TCRdb copy retains only in-frame clones and omits some. Altogether some 530,000 clones are present, roughly nine tenths being singletons, with the ten largest covering roughly 8.5%. What the recovered Cohort 3 donors had was two negative PCRs, clearance, or symptom resolution. The sample comprised PBMCs or T cells enriched from blood (not recorded which). The chain combines TRBV6-5 with TRBJ1-1; tentative D call: TRBD1 (6 bases). The receptor was derived from a woman in her sixties who had recovered from COVID-19. In DNA, the CDR3 is TGTGCCAGCAGACAGCGCCAGGGGACTGAAGCTTTCTTT. Translation gives CASRQRQGTEAFF.